This T cell receptor (beta chain) stems from a study of neoadjuvant anti-PD-1 for oral cavity cancer. Broader study findings: Each response group had just a few patients in TCR analyses.

The data were produced by immunoSEQ multiplex PCR, yet TCRdb's version contains in-frame clones alone and is incomplete. This sample has about 16,000 clones; 55% to 70% occur once, and the top ten carry over 2.5%. The V gene end was trimmed by 5 bases and the J gene end by 10 bases; junction bases not matched to a gene: 14. Germline-derived CDR1 and CDR2 are SGHRS and YFSETQ. The CDR3 length is 15 residues. Turning to this clone: Its antigen is not known.

The sample here was PBMCs, taken before nivolumab (anti-PD-1) treatment. The rearrangement links TRBV5-1 to TRBJ2-1; 8 nucleotides match TRBD2. This TCR was sampled from a person aged 35-79 years with oral cavity squamous cell carcinoma. Here the CDR3 DNA reads TGCGCCAGCAGATATAGCGGGACTCGGATTGGGGAGCAGTTCTTC. Its protein product is CASRYSGTRIGEQFF.